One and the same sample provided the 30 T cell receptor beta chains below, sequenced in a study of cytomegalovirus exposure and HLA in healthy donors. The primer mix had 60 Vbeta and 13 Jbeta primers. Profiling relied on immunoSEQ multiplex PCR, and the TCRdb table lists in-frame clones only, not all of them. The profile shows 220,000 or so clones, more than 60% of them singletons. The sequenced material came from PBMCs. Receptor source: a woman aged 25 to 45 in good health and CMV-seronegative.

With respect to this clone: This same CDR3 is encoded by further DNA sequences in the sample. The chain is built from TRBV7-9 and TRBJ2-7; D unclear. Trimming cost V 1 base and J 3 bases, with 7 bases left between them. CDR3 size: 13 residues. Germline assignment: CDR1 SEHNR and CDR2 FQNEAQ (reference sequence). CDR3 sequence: CASSLGQVYEQYF. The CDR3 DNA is TGTGCCAGCAGCTTAGGGCAGGTCTACGAGCAGTACTTC.

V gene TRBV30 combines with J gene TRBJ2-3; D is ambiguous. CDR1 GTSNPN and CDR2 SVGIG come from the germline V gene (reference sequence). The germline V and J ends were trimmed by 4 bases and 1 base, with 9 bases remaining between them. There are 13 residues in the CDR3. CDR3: CAWTGSGTDTQYF. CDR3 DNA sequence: TGTGCCTGGACCGGTTCTGGCACAGATACGCAGTATTTT.

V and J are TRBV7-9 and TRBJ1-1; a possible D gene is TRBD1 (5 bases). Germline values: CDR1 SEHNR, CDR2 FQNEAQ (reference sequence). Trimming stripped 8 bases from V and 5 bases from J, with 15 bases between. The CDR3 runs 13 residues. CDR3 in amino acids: CASGYTGGTEAFF. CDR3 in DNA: TGTGCCAGCGGCTACACTGGGGGGACTGAAGCTTTCTTT.

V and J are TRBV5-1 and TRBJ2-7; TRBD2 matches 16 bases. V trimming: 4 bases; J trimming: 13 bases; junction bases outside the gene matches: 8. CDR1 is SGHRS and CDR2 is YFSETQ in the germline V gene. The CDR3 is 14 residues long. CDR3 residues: CASSPGTSGRDTYF. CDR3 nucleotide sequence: TGCGCCAGCAGCCCAGGGACTAGCGGGAGGGATACCTACTTC.

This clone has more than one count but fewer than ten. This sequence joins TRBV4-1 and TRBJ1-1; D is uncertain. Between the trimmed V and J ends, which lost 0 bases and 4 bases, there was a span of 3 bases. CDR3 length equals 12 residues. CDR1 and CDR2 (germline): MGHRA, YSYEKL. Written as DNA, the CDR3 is TGCGCCAGCAGCCAAGATCTCACTGAAGCTTTCTTT. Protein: CASSQDLTEAFF.

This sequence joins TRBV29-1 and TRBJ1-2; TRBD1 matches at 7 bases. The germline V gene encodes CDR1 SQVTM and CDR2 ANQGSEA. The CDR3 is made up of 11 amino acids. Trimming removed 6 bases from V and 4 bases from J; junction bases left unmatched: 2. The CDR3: CSVTGSYGYTF. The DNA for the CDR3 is TGCAGCGTGACAGGGAGCTATGGCTACACCTTC.

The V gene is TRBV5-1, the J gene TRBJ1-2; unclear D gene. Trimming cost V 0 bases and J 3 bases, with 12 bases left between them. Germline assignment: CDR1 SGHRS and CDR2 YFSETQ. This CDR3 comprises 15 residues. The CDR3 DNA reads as TGCGCCAGCAGCTTGGTCGGGGAGGTGGACTATGGCTACACCTTC. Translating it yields CASSLVGEVDYGYTF.

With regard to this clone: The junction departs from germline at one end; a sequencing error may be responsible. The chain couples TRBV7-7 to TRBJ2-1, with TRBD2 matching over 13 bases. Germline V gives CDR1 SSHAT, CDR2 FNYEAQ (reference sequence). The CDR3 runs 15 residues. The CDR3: CASSLGLAGVNEQFF. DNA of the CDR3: TGTGCTAGCAGCTTAGGACTAGCGGGAGTCAATGAGCAGTTCTTC. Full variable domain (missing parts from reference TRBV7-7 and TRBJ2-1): GAGVSQSPRYKVTKRGQDVTLRCDPISSHATLYWYQQALGQGPEFLTYFNYEAQPDKSGLPSDRFSAERPEGSISTLTIQRTEQRDSAMYRCASSLGLAGVNEQFFGPGTRLTVL.

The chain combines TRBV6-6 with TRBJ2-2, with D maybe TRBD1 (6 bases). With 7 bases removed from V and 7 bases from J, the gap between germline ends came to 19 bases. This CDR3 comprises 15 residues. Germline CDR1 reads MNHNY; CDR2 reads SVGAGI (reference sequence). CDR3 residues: CASTDITTGGGELFF. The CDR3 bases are TGTGCCAGCACCGACATAACGACAGGCGGCGGGGAGCTGTTTTTT.

The chain's CDR3 is CASSPGLAGGNEQFF. The CDR3 bases are TGCGCCAGCAGCCCCGGACTAGCGGGGGGGAATGAGCAGTTCTTC. The chain couples TRBV5-1 to TRBJ2-1, with TRBD2 matching 15 bases. Germline CDR1 and CDR2: SGHRS and YFSETQ. This CDR3 region has 15 residues. V lost 4 bases, J lost 7 bases, and 3 bases stayed unmatched.

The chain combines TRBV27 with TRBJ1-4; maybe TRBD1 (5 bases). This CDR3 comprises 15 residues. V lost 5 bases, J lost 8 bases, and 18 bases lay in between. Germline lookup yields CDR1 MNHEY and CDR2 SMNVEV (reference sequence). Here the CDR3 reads CASSLQPGVGEKLFF. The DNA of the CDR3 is TGTGCCAGCAGTCTACAACCGGGGGTAGGCGAAAAACTGTTTTTT.

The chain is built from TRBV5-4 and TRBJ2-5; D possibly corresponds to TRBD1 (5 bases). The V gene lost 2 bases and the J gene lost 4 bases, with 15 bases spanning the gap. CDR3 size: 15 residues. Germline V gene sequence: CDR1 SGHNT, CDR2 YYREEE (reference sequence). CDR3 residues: CASSFSRRTGETQYF. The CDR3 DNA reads TGTGCCAGCAGCTTTTCCCGGAGAACAGGAGAGACCCAGTACTTC.

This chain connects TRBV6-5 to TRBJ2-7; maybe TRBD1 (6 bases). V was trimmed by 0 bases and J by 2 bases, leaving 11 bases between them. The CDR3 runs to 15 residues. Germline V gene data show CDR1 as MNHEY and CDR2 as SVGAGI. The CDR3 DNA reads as TGTGCCAGCAGTTACTCACAGGGAATAACCTACGAGCAGTACTTC. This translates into CASSYSQGITYEQYF.

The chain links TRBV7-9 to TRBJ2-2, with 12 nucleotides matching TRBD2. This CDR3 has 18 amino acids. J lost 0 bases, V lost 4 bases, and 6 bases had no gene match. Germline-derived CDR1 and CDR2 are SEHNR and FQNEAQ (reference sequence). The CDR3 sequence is CASSSAGLAGANTGELFF. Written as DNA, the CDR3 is TGTGCCAGCAGCTCCGCGGGACTAGCGGGTGCGAACACCGGGGAGCTGTTTTTT.

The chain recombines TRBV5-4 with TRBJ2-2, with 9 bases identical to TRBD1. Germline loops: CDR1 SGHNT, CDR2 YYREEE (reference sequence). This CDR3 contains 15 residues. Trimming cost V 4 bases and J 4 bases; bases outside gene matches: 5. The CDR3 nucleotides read TGTGCCAGCAGCCCGGGGGACAGGGTCACCGGGGAGCTGTTTTTT. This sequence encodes CASSPGDRVTGELFF.

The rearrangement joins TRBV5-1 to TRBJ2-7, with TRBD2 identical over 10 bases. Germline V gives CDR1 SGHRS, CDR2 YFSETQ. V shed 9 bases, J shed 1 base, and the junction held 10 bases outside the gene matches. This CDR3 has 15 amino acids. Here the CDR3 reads CATRPGLAPSYEQYF. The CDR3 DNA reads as TGCGCCACCCGCCCGGGACTAGCGCCTTCCTACGAGCAGTACTTC.

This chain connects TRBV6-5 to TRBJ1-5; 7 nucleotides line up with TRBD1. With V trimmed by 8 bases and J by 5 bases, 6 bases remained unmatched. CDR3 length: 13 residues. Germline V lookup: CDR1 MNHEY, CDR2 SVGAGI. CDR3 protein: CASAGQSDQPQHF. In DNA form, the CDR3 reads TGTGCCAGCGCGGGACAGTCGGATCAGCCCCAGCATTTT.

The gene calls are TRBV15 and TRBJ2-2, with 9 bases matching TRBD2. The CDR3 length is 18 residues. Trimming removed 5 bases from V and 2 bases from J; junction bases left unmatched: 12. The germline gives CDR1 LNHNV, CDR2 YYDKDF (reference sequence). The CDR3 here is CATSPLASGGTNTGELFF. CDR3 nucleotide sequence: TGTGCCACCAGCCCTTTAGCGAGCGGGGGGACTAACACCGGGGAGCTGTTTTTT.

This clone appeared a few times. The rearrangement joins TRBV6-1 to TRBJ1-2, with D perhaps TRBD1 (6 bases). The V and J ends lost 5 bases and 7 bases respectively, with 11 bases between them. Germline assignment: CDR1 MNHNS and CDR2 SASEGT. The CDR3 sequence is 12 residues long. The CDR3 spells CASSWDMAGYTF. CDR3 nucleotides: TGTGCCAGCAGTTGGGACATGGCTGGCTACACCTTC.

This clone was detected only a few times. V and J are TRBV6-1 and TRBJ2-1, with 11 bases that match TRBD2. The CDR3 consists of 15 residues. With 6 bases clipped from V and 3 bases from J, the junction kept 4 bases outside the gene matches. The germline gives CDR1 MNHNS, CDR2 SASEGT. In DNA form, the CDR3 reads TGTGCCAGCAGGACTAGCGGGGCAGACTACAATGAGCAGTTCTTC. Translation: CASRTSGADYNEQFF.

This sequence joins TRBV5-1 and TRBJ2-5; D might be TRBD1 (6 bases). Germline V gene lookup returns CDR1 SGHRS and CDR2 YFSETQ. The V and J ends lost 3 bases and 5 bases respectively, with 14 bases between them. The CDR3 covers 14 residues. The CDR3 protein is CASSSQGPGETQYF. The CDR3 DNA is TGCGCCAGCAGCTCCCAGGGGCCAGGGGAGACCCAGTACTTC.

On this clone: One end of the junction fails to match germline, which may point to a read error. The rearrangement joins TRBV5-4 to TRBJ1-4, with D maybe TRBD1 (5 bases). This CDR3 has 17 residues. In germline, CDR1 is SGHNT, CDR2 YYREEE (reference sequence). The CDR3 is CVSSAKWEGTDNEKLFF. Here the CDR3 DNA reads TGTGTCAGCAGCGCGAAATGGGAGGGGACGGATAATGAAAAACTGTTTTTT.

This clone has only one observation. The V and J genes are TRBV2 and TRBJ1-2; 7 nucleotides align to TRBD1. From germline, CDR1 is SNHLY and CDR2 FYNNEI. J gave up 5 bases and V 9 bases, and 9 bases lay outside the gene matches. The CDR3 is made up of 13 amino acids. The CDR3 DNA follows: TGTGCCAGTTCGGAGGGGGCGCAGTATGGCTACACCTTC. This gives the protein CASSEGAQYGYTF.

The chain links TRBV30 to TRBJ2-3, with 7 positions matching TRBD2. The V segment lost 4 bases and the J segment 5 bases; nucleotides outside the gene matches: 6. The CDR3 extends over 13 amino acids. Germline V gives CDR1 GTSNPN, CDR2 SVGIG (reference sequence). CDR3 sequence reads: CAWTRREKDTQYF. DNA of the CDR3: TGTGCCTGGACTAGGCGGGAGAAAGATACGCAGTATTTT.

This CDR3 is CASSYSRDGTGELFF. The CDR3 DNA is TGTGCCAGCAGTTACTCCAGAGACGGGACCGGGGAGCTGTTTTTT. This sequence joins TRBV6-5 and TRBJ2-2; D unresolved. V lost 0 bases and J lost 5, with 10 bases in between. Germline CDR1 and CDR2: MNHEY and SVGAGI. This CDR3 spans 15 amino acids.

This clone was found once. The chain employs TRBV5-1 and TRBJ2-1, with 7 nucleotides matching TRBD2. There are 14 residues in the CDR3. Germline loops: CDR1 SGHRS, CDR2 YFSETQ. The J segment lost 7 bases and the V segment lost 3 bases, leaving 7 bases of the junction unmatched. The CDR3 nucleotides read TGCGCCAGCAGCTATTTAGCGGGTGGTAATGAGCAGTTCTTC. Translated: CASSYLAGGNEQFF.

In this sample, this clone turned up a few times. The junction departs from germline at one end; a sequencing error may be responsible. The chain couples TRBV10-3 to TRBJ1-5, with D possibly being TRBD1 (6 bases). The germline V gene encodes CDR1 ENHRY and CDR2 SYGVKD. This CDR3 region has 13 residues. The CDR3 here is CASSTGSYQPQHF. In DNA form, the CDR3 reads TGTGCCAGCAGTACAGGGTCTTATCAGCCCCAGCATTTT.

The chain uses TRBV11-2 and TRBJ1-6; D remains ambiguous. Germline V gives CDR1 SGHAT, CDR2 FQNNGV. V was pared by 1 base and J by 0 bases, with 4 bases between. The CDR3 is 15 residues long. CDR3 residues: CASSLGSSYNSPLHF. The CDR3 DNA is TGTGCCAGCAGCTTAGGGAGCTCCTATAATTCACCCCTCCACTTT.

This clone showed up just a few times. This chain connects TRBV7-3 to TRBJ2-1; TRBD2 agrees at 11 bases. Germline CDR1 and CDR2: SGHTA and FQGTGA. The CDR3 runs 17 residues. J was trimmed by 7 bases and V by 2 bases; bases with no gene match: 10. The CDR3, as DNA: TGTGCCAGCAGCTTATTTAGCGGGGGGGGGTCTCGAAATGAGCAGTTCTTC. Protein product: CASSLFSGGGSRNEQFF. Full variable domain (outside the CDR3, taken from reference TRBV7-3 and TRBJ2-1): GAGVSQTPSNKVTEKGKYVELRCDPISGHTALYWYRQSLGQGPEFLIYFQGTGAADDSGLPNDRFFAVRPEGSVSTLKIQRTERGDSAVYLCASSLFSGGGSRNEQFFGPGTRLTVL.

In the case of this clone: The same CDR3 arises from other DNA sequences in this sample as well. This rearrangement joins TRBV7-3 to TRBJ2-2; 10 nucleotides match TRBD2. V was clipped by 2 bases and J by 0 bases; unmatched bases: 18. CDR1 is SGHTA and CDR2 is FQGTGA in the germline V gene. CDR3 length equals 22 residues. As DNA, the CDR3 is TGTGCCAGCAGCTTAGGGCTAGCGGGAGATCTAGGAATATCTTCGAACACCGGGGAGCTGTTTTTT. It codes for CASSLGLAGDLGISSNTGELFF.